This TCR beta chain was identified in a study of T cell responses to AZD1222 COVID-19 vaccine. V lost 8 bases to trimming and J lost 2 bases; unmatched junction nucleotides: 4. The CDR3 is 14 residues long. In germline, CDR1 is MNHEY, CDR2 SMNVEV (reference sequence). Whole-study results and caveats: With two AZD1222 doses given, Spike-specific TCR breadth and depth both rose. Recipients of AZD1222 seropositive at baseline numbered only 5 or 6. With dominance at 160-218 and 743-854, vaccine-associated CD4 TCRs spanned spike.

For this clone: Antigen unknown.

The method was immunoSEQ multiplex PCR; TCRdb's version includes in-frame clones alone and lacks a portion of them. The sample consists of more than 80,000 clones, approximately 83% of them appearing once. The TCR sequence derives from an adult who received the AZD1222 COVID-19 vaccine. The chain couples TRBV27 to TRBJ2-1; 9 bases agree with TRBD2. The sample here was peripheral blood, taken 28 days after the second AZD1222 dose. This chain's CDR3 is CASSAGGTYNEQFF. CDR3 nucleotides: TGTGCCAGCTCGGCGGGGGGGACCTACAATGAGCAGTTCTTC.